Presented here are 27 T cell receptor beta chains from one specimen sequenced in a study of shared clonotypes between healthy human individuals. Clones were read by immunoSEQ multiplex PCR, and TCRdb kept only the in-frame ones, dropping some. Altogether about 2,500,000 clones are present, around 90% being singletons, with the ten largest covering 0.14%. The sample consisted of naive CD4+ T cells sorted from blood. Subset noted: CD45RA+ positively selected. These receptors came from a man between 18 and 35 years old in good health.

The V and J genes are TRBV2 and TRBJ1-1; weak D call: TRBD1 (6 bases). CDR1 is SNHLY, CDR2 FYNNEI, per germline. Deletions cut 6 bases from V and 7 bases from J, with 12 bases between. The CDR3 runs to 12 residues. This CDR3 reads CASRAGTYEAFF. CDR3 coding DNA: TGTGCCAGCAGAGCCGGGACATATGAAGCTTTCTTT. The full variable domain, in which reference TRBV2 and TRBJ1-1 provide the parts outside the CDR3, is EPEVTQTPSHQVTQMGQEVILRCVPISNHLYFYWYRQILGQKVEFLVSFYNNEISEKSEIFDDQFSVERPDGSNFTLKIRSTKLEDSAMYFCASRAGTYEAFFGQGTRLTVV.

This chain uses TRBV5-1 with TRBJ1-5; 10 bases fit TRBD1. The ends lost 4 bases at V and 7 bases at J; junction bases unmatched: 8. The germline CDR1 and CDR2 sequences are SGHRS and YFSETQ. This CDR3 region has 15 residues. The CDR3 coding sequence is TGCGCCAGCAGCCGGGGTGGGACAGGGGACCAGCCCCAGCATTTT. Encoded protein: CASSRGGTGDQPQHF.

The chain links TRBV27 to TRBJ1-5, with D perhaps TRBD1 (6 bases). The CDR3 spans 15 residues. Germline values: CDR1 MNHEY, CDR2 SMNVEV (reference sequence). V lost 6 bases and J lost 0, with 12 bases in between. In DNA form, the CDR3 reads TGTGCCAGCAGACCCCTGACAGGTAGCAATCAGCCCCAGCATTTT. Amino acids: CASRPLTGSNQPQHF.

V usage is TRBV27 and J usage is TRBJ2-5; 11 bases map to TRBD1. V was clipped by 6 bases and J by 6 bases; unmatched bases: 3. The CDR3 consists of 13 residues. From germline, CDR1 is MNHEY and CDR2 SMNVEV (reference sequence). CDR3 protein: CASRGQGVKTQYF. CDR3 DNA: TGTGCCAGCAGGGGACAGGGGGTAAAGACCCAGTACTTC.

The chain is built from TRBV5-1 and TRBJ2-1; possible D gene TRBD1, 6 bases. V gave up 4 bases and J gave up 2 bases, with 16 bases separating them. Germline V gene sequence: CDR1 SGHRS, CDR2 YFSETQ. This CDR3 is 16 amino acids long. The CDR3 region is CASSPLTGGTYNEQFF. CDR3 in DNA: TGCGCCAGCAGCCCACTGACAGGAGGCACCTACAATGAGCAGTTCTTC.

About this clone itself: Other nucleotide sequences in the sample specify the same CDR3. The CDR3 DNA reads as TGCAGCGTTGCGAGCGGGTCCACAGATACGCAGTATTTT. Translating gives CSVASGSTDTQYF. The chain carries TRBV29-1 and TRBJ2-3, with D possibly being TRBD2 (6 bases). The CDR3 extends over 13 amino acids. V lost 4 bases and J lost 2, with 10 bases in between. Germline V gene lookup returns CDR1 SQVTM and CDR2 ANQGSEA.

The rearrangement joins TRBV5-5 to TRBJ2-1; D remains unclear. The CDR3 sequence is 14 residues long. With 0 bases removed from V and 4 bases from J, the gap between germline ends came to 8 bases. From germline, CDR1 is SGHKS and CDR2 YYEKEE (reference sequence). The DNA for the CDR3 is TGTGCCAGCAGCTTGGCGTCCGGATACAATGAGCAGTTCTTC. It specifies CASSLASGYNEQFF. The complete variable domain, with remaining parts taken from reference TRBV5-5 and TRBJ2-1, reads DAGVTQSPTHLIKTRGQQVTLRCSPISGHKSVSWYQQVLGQGPQFIFQYYEKEERGRGNFPDRFSARQFPNYSSELNVNALLLGDSALYLCASSLASGYNEQFFGPGTRLTVL.

V and J are TRBV5-1 and TRBJ1-5; D call uncertain. The V end was cut by 2 bases, the J end by 3 bases, with 6 bases between. The germline CDR1 and CDR2 sequences are SGHRS and YFSETQ. CDR3 length: 13 residues. CDR3 residues: CASSFGPNQPQHF. For the CDR3, the DNA is TGCGCCAGCAGCTTTGGGCCCAATCAGCCCCAGCATTTT.

This chain uses TRBV5-1 with TRBJ2-1; TRBD1 or TRBD2 may be the D gene (5 bases each). The V and J ends lost 4 bases and 12 bases respectively, with 17 bases between them. Germline V gene lookup returns CDR1 SGHRS and CDR2 YFSETQ. This CDR3 is 13 amino acids long. CDR3 in DNA: TGCGCCAGCAGCCGCGAGGGGAGCCTCTCGCAGTTCTTC. Translating gives CASSREGSLSQFF.

The chain links TRBV11-2 to TRBJ1-1; no clear D gene. Germline V gene data show CDR1 as SGHAT and CDR2 as FQNNGV. The CDR3 is 14 residues long. V lost 3 bases to trimming and J lost 0 bases, with 8 bases between them. CDR3 sequence (DNA): TGTGCCAGCAGCTTCTCGGGTTTGAACACTGAAGCTTTCTTT. As protein: CASSFSGLNTEAFF.

This rearrangement joins TRBV6-5 to TRBJ1-2, with TRBD1 as a possible D gene (5 bases). The germline V gene has CDR1 MNHEY and CDR2 SVGAGI. V was pared by 0 bases and J by 6 bases, with 11 bases between. CDR3 size: 14 residues. CDR3 nucleotides: TGTGCCAGCAGTTACTCGGTAGAGACAGATGGCTACACCTTC. Protein product: CASSYSVETDGYTF.

V is TRBV5-1 and J is TRBJ1-1; possible D gene TRBD1, 5 bases. V was trimmed by 0 bases and J by 3 bases, leaving 9 bases between them. Germline-derived CDR1 and CDR2 are SGHRS and YFSETQ. The CDR3 totals 14 residues. CDR3 DNA sequence: TGCGCCAGCAGCTTGGGGGACGTCCACACTGAAGCTTTCTTT. It translates to CASSLGDVHTEAFF.

The chain combines TRBV5-1 with TRBJ1-3, with TRBD1 identical over 7 bases. CDR1 is SGHRS, CDR2 YFSETQ, per germline. This CDR3 spans 16 amino acids. After removal of 0 bases from V and 0 bases from J, the junction contained 3 bases not matched to a gene. DNA of the CDR3: TGCGCCAGCAGCTTGGCAGGGGGATACTCTGGAAACACCATATATTTT. It codes for CASSLAGGYSGNTIYF.

CDR3 nucleotide sequence: TGTGCCAGCAGCTTAGCCCTAGTGGGCGGGGGTAGTGAGACCCAGTACTTC. Residues: CASSLALVGGGSETQYF. V is TRBV11-2 and J is TRBJ2-5, with 7 bases aligning to TRBD2. J was trimmed by 5 bases and V by 1 base; bases with no gene match: 13. The CDR3 runs 17 residues. From germline, CDR1 is SGHAT and CDR2 FQNNGV.

This clone was observed a single time. J is TRBJ1-1 and V is TRBV30, with D uncertain. Germline V gene lookup returns CDR1 GTSNPN and CDR2 SVGIG (reference sequence). The CDR3 spans 12 residues. V was pared by 4 bases and J by 1 base, with 7 bases between. The CDR3 region has the DNA TGTGCCTGGAATCCGGGGAACACTGAAGCTTTCTTT. This sequence encodes CAWNPGNTEAFF.

The rearrangement links TRBV5-1 to TRBJ1-1; D is undetermined. V was clipped by 4 bases and J by 1 base, with 17 bases between them. The germline V gene has CDR1 SGHRS and CDR2 YFSETQ. The CDR3 totals 16 residues. For the CDR3, the DNA is TGCGCCAGCAGCCTAAGGCCCCTGACGGAGAACACTGAAGCTTTCTTT. It is translated as CASSLRPLTENTEAFF. Supplemented by reference TRBV5-1 and TRBJ1-1, the full variable domain reads KAGVTQTPRYLIKTRGQQVTLSCSPISGHRSVSWYQQTPGQGLQFLFEYFSETQRNKGNFPGRFSGRQFSNSRSEMNVSTLELGDSALYLCASSLRPLTENTEAFFGQGTRLTVV.

CDR3 sequence reads: CASSRGRSAEKLFF. CDR3 in DNA: TGTGCCAGCAGTCGTGGGCGTTCAGCTGAAAAACTGTTTTTT. This rearrangement joins TRBV6-5 to TRBJ1-4; D not resolved. With 5 bases removed from V and 7 bases from J, the gap between germline ends came to 14 bases. The CDR3 consists of 14 residues. CDR1 and CDR2 from the germline V gene are MNHEY and SVGAGI.

J is TRBJ2-3 and V is TRBV5-5; TRBD2 might be the D (6 bases). Trimming took off 1 base at V and 0 bases at J, with 9 bases between the two ends. Germline V CDR1 and CDR2: SGHKS, YYEKEE (reference sequence). This CDR3 has 15 residues. This chain's CDR3 is CASSLPGVSTDTQYF. The DNA of the CDR3 is TGTGCCAGCAGCTTGCCGGGAGTCAGCACAGATACGCAGTATTTT.

The V and J genes are TRBV6-5 and TRBJ1-2; D possibly corresponds to TRBD1 (6 bases). Trimming pared 3 bases from V and 8 bases from J, leaving 16 bases between. Germline assignment: CDR1 MNHEY and CDR2 SVGAGI. The CDR3 has 14 amino acids. The CDR3 DNA reads TGTGCCAGCAGTTATATTGCAGGGGAAGTGGGCTACACCTTC. It is translated as CASSYIAGEVGYTF.

The chain couples TRBV11-3 to TRBJ2-5, with TRBD1 matching 11 bases. Germline CDR1 and CDR2: SGHNT and YENEEA. Trimming at V came to 5 bases and at J to 7 bases, leaving 6 bases not matched to a gene. This CDR3 comprises 14 residues. The CDR3, as DNA: TGTGCCAGCAGCGTCGGACAGGGGGCTGGGACCCAGTACTTC. This translates into CASSVGQGAGTQYF.

About this clone itself: The same CDR3 also results from other DNA sequences found in this sample. V usage is TRBV18 and J usage is TRBJ2-1; 13 bases match TRBD2. Germline values: CDR1 KGHSH, CDR2 LQKENI. The CDR3 is 16 amino acids. V gave up 3 bases and J gave up 5 bases; unmatched junction bases: 4. The DNA of the CDR3 is TGTGCCAGCTCACCGCCGGGACTAGCGGGAAACAATGAGCAGTTCTTC. It specifies CASSPPGLAGNNEQFF.

The V and J genes are TRBV5-4 and TRBJ2-5; the D gene could be TRBD1 or TRBD2 (5 bases each). Germline V gives CDR1 SGHNT, CDR2 YYREEE (reference sequence). CDR3 length: 14 amino acids. Trimming left V 5 bases short and J 2 bases short, with 13 bases between. The CDR3 nucleotides read TGTGCCAGCAGTTCCCGGGACGGACAAGAGACCCAGTACTTC. This encodes CASSSRDGQETQYF.

This chain uses TRBV11-2 with TRBJ2-3; no clear D. V lost 4 bases to trimming and J lost 1 base, with 6 bases between them. Germline values: CDR1 SGHAT, CDR2 FQNNGV. This CDR3 has 13 amino acids. DNA of the CDR3: TGTGCCAGCAGCTCGGACCGCACAGATACGCAGTATTTT. As protein: CASSSDRTDTQYF.

The CDR3 bases are TGTGCCAGCAGCCCTAGGTGGAGGCTAGCGGGAGCAGAGACCCAGTACTTC. It yields the protein CASSPRWRLAGAETQYF. The chain recombines TRBV27 with TRBJ2-5; the match to TRBD2 covers 10 bases. The CDR3 totals 17 residues. In germline, CDR1 is MNHEY, CDR2 SMNVEV (reference sequence). V shed 6 bases and J 4 bases; nucleotides not matched to a gene: 14.

CDR3 bases: TGTGCCAGCAGCCCCGGGGCCCACCTTGAAGCTTTCTTT. This translates into CASSPGAHLEAFF. The chain employs TRBV11-3 and TRBJ1-1; tentative D call: TRBD1 (5 bases). Trimming pared 5 bases from V and 7 bases from J, leaving 14 bases between. Germline V lookup: CDR1 SGHNT, CDR2 YENEEA. This CDR3 spans 13 amino acids.

Points on this clone: The sample has other DNA sequences that encode this CDR3 too. The chain combines TRBV5-1 with TRBJ2-3; D not certain. CDR3 length: 14 amino acids. The V and J ends lost 4 bases and 2 bases respectively, with 11 bases between them. The germline V gene encodes CDR1 SGHRS and CDR2 YFSETQ. The CDR3 nucleotides read TGCGCCAGCAGCCCGGGCCTAGACACAGATACGCAGTATTTT. The encoded protein is CASSPGLDTDTQYF.

The gene calls are TRBV10-1 and TRBJ2-7, with D possibly being TRBD2 (6 bases). The germline V and J ends were trimmed by 3 bases and 5 bases, with 14 bases remaining between them. CDR3 length: 14 residues. CDR1 and CDR2 from the germline V gene are WNHNN and SYGVQD (reference sequence). The CDR3 DNA follows: TGCGCCAGCAGTGATAGGGCCCCGGGGGACGAGCAGTACTTC. It is translated as CASSDRAPGDEQYF.